This T cell receptor beta chain comes out of a study of blood T cell repertoires in COVID-19. On the study more broadly: The study drew acute and convalescent COVID-19 samples from the United States, Italy and Spain.

Libraries were prepared by immunoSEQ multiplex PCR; TCRdb keeps only in-frame clonotypes and omits some of them. Of about 160,000 clones detected, 79% appear once; the ten largest clones hold approximately 7.7%. Germline CDR1 reads MGHRA; CDR2 reads YSYEKL. V was pared by 3 bases and J by 3 bases, with 12 bases between. The CDR3 runs to 16 residues. This receptor was identified in a woman in her fifties or sixties with COVID-19, enrolled during active disease. This chain connects TRBV4-1 to TRBJ2-6; D possibly corresponds to TRBD1 (5 bases). Sequencing input: peripheral blood. The CDR3 loop reads CASSQLGRIGANVLTF. As DNA, the CDR3 is TGCGCCAGCAGCCAGCTGGGGCGCATTGGGGCCAACGTCCTGACTTTC.